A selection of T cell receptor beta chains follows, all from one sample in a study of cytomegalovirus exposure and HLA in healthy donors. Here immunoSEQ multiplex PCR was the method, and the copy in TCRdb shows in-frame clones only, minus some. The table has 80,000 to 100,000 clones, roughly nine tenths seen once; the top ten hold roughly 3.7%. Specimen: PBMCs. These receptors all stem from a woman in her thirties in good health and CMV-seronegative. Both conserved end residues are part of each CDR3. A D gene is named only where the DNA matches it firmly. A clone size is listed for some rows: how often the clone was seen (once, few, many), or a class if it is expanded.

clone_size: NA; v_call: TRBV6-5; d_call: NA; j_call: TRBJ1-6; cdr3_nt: TGTGCCAGCAGTTTCCAGGGGAGGGATTCACCCCTCCACTTT; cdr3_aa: CASSFQGRDSPLHF
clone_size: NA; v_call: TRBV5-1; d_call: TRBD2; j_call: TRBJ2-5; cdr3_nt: TGCGCCAGCACGTCCACTAGCGTAGGTCGGGAGACCCAGTACTTC; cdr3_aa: CASTSTSVGRETQYF
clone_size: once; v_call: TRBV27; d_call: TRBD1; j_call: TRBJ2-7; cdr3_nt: TGTGCCAGCAAAAAAGACAGGGTTAGCTCCTACGAGCAGTACTTC; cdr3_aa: CASKKDRVSSYEQYF
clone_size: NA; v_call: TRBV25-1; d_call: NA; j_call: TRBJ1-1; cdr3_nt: TGTGCCAGCAGTGAAACTGCTCTGGCTGAAGCTTTCTTT; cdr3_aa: CASSETALAEAFF
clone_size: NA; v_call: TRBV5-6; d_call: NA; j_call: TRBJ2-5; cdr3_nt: TGTGCCAGCAGCTTGGAGGGGGTCCCCAAAGAGACCCAGTACTTC; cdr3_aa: CASSLEGVPKETQYF
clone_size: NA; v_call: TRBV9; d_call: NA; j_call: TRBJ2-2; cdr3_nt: TGTGCCAGCAGCGCCAAAACAGGGACCGGGGAGCTGTTTTTT; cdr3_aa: CASSAKTGTGELFF
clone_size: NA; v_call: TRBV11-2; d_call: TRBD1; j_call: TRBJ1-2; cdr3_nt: TGTGCCAGCAGCCCTCCCCTACGGACAGGGGGTGGCTACACCTTC; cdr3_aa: CASSPPLRTGGGYTF
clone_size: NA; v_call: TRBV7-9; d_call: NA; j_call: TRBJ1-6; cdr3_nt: TGTGCCAGCAGCTTCTCCCGGGATTCACCCCTCCACTTT; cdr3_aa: CASSFSRDSPLHF
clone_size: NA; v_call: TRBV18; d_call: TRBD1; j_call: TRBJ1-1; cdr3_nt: TGTGCCAGCTCACCACTTACAGGGGTGATAAACACTGAAGCTTTCTTT; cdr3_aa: CASSPLTGVINTEAFF
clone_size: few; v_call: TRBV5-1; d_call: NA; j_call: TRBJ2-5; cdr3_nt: TGCGCCAGCAGCTCGGGCGGGTTGGAGACCCAGTACTTC; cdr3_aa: CASSSGGLETQYF
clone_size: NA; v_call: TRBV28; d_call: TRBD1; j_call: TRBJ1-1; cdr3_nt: TGTGCCAGCAGTTCCGAACGATTCGGGGACAGGGAAACTGAAGCTTTCTTT; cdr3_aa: CASSSERFGDRETEAFF
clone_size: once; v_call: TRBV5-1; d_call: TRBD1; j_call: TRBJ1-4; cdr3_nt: TGCGCCAGCAGAGACAGGGGAAGCGGGCCCCATGAAAATGAAAAACTGTTTTTT; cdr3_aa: CASRDRGSGPHENEKLFF
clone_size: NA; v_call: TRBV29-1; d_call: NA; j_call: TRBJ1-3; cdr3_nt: TGCAGCGTTGACAGGGGAAAGGACACCATATATTTT; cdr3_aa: CSVDRGKDTIYF
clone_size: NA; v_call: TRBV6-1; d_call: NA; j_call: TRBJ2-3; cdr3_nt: TGTGCCAGCAGTGAAGTCGCAGGCTACACAGATACGCAGTATTTT; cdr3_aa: CASSEVAGYTDTQYF
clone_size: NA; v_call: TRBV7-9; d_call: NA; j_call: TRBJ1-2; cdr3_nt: TGTGCCAGCAGCCCCCCGAGAGGGTATGGCAACTATGGCTACACCTTC; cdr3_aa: CASSPPRGYGNYGYTF
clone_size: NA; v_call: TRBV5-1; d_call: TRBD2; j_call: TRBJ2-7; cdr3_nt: TGCGCCAGCAGCCTGACTAGCGGGGGGATCTCCTACGAGCAGTACTTC; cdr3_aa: CASSLTSGGISYEQYF
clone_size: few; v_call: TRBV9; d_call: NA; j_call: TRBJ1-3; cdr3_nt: TGTGCCAGCAGCGTAGCTACAGGGCTGCACCCTGGAAACACCATATATTTT; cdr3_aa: CASSVATGLHPGNTIYF
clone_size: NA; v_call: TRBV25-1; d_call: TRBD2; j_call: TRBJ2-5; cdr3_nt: TGTGCCAGCAGTTGGTGGGAGGGCCGGGGGAAACAAGAGACCCAGTACTTC; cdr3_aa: CASSWWEGRGKQETQYF
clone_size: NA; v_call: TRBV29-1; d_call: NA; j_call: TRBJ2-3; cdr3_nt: TGCAGCGTTTGCTATAGCACAGATACGCAGTATTTT; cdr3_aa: CSVCYSTDTQYF
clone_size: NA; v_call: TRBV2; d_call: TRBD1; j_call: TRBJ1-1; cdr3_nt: TGTGCCAGCAGACGGACAGGGGGCCGGAACACTGAAGCTTTCTTT; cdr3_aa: CASRRTGGRNTEAFF
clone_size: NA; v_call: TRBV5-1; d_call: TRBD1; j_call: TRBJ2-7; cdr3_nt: TGCGCCAGCAGCTTACACAGGGGATCATACGAGCAGTACTTC; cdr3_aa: CASSLHRGSYEQYF
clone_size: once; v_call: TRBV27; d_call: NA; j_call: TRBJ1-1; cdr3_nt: TGTGCCAGCAGTTTTCAGGGTTTAACTGAAGCTTTCTTT; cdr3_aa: CASSFQGLTEAFF
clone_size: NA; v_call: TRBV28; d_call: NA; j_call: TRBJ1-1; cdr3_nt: TGTGCCAGCAGACTCATCACTGAAGCTTTCTTT; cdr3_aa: CASRLITEAFF
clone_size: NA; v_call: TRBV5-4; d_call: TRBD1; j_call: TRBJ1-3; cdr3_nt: TGTGCCAGCAGCTCGAGGACAGGGGGCGCGAGTGGAAACACCATATATTTT; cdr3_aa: CASSSRTGGASGNTIYF
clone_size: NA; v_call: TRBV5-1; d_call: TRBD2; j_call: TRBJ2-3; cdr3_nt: TGCGCCAGCAGCCTACAACTAGCGGCGAGCACAGATACGCAGTATTTT; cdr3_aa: CASSLQLAASTDTQYF
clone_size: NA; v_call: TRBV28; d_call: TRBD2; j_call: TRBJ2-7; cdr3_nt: TGTGCCAGCAAGTCCCAAGCGGGAGGCCAATCAGGAGGCGAGCAGTACTTC; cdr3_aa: CASKSQAGGQSGGEQYF
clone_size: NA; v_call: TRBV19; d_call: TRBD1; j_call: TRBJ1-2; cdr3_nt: TGTGCCAGTAGTATAGATCGGACAGGGCGTCTCTCTGGCTACACCTTC; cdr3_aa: CASSIDRTGRLSGYTF
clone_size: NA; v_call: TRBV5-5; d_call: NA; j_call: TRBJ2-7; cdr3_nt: TGTGCCAGCAGAGACGCGCGGTGGAGCTACGAGCAGTACTTC; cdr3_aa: CASRDARWSYEQYF
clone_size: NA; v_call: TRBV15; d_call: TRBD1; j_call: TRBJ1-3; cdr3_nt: TGTGCGAGTCAGGGGGACTCTGGAAACACCATATATTTT; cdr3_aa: CASQGDSGNTIYF
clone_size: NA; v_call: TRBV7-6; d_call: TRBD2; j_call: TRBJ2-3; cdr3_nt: TGTGCCAGCAGCTTAGAGGCTAGCGGGAGTTCAGATACGCAGTATTTT; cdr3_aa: CASSLEASGSSDTQYF
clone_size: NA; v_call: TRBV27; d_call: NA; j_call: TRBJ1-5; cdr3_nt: TGTGCCAGCAGCCGCAGCGGGGGCGATCAGCCCCAGCATTTT; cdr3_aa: CASSRSGGDQPQHF
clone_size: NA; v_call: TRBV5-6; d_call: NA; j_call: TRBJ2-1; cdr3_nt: TGTGCCAGCGGACGGGAGAAACGCTACAATGAGCAGTTCTTC; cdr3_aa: CASGREKRYNEQFF
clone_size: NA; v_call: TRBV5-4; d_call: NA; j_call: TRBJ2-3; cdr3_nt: TGTGCCAGCTCCCTTCCCTTCACAGATACGCAGTATTTT; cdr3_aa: CASSLPFTDTQYF
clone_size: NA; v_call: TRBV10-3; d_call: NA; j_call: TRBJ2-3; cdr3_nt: TGTGCCATCAGTGAGAAGGGGCGCGGAGATACGCAGTATTTT; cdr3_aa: CAISEKGRGDTQYF
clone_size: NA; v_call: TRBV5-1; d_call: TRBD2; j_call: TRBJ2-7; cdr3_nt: TGCGCCAGCAGATTGGGGGGAGGGGATCCCTACGAGCAGTACTTC; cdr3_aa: CASRLGGGDPYEQYF
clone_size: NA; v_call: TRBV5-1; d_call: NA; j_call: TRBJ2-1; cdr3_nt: TGCGCCAGCAGCAACCCCGCCATCAGGGTCAATGAGCAGTTCTTC; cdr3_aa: CASSNPAIRVNEQFF
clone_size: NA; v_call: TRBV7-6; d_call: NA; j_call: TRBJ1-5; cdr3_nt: TGTGCCAGCAGCTTGCGACCTCGGGGGGATCAGCCCCAGCATTTT; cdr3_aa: CASSLRPRGDQPQHF
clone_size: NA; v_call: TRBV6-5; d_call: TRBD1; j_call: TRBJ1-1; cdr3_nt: TGTGCCAGCAGTTACACCCTTGGACAGGGAGAAGCTTTCTTT; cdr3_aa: CASSYTLGQGEAFF
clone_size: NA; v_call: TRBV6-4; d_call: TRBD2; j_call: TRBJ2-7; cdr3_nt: TGTGCCAGCAGTGACTCGAACCTAGCGGTCTACGAGCAGTACTTC; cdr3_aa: CASSDSNLAVYEQYF
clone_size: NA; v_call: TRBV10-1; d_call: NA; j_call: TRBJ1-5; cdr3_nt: TGCGCCAGCCCAACCGGCAGGGCACGGCAGCCCCAGCATTTT; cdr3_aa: CASPTGRARQPQHF
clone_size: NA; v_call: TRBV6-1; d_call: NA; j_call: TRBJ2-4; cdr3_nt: TGTGCCACCCAGGAGGGGGCCGGGTACATTCAGTACTTC; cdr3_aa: CATQEGAGYIQYF
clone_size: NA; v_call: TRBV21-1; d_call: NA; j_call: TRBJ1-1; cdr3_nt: TGTGCCAGCAGCAAAGCAGGGGGCGTCCCTGAAGCTTTCTTT; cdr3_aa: CASSKAGGVPEAFF
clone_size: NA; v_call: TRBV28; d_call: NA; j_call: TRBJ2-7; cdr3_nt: TGTGCCAGCAACCTGGGACATTCCTACGAGCAGTACTTC; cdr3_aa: CASNLGHSYEQYF
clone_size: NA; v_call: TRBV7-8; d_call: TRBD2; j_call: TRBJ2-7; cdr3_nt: TGTGCCAGCAGCCGGGGACTAGTTTCCGAGCAGTACTTC; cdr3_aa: CASSRGLVSEQYF
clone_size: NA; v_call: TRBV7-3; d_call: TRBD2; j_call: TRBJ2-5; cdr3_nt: TGTGCCAGCAGCGCCAGCGGGGGGAAGGGTGAGACCCAGTACTTC; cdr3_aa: CASSASGGKGETQYF
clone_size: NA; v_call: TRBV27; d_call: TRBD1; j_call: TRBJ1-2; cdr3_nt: TGTGCCAGCAGTTTATCAAGCGTAACAGGGGCTAACTATGGCTACACCTTC; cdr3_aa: CASSLSSVTGANYGYTF
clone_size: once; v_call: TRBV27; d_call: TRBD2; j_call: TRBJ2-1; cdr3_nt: TGTGCCAGCACCCCCTTAGTGACCGGGGGGGCCAGGAATGAGCAGTTCTTC; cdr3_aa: CASTPLVTGGARNEQFF
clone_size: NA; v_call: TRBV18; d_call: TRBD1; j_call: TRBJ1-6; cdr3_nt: TGTGCCAGCTCACCAGGGACAGGGTATAATTCACCCCTCCACTTT; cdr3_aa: CASSPGTGYNSPLHF
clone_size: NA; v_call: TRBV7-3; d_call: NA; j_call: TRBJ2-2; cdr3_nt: TGTGCCAGCAGTCCCGCAGGCACCGGGGAGCTGTTTTTT; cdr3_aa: CASSPAGTGELFF
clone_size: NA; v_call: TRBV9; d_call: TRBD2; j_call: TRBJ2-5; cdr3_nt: TGTGCCAGCAGCCCCCGGGGGGGGCCAGAGACCCAGTACTTC; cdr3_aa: CASSPRGGPETQYF
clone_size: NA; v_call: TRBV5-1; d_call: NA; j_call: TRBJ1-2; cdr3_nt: TGCGCCAGCAGCTCATACAGGGCCCCTAACTATGGCTACACCTTC; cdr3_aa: CASSSYRAPNYGYTF
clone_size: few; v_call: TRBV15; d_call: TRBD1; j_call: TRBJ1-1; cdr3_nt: TGTGCCACCAGCAGACGGGACAGGGAAGTGGCTTTCTTT; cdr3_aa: CATSRRDREVAFF
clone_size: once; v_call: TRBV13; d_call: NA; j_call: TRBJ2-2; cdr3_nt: TGTGCCAGCAGCTTGGACAGACCCACCGGGGAGCTGTTTTTT; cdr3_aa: CASSLDRPTGELFF
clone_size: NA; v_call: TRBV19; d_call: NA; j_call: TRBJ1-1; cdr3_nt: TGTGCCAGTAGTAACATGAACACTGAAGCTTTCTTT; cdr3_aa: CASSNMNTEAFF
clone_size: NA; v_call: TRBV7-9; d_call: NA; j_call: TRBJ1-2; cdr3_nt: TGTGCCAGCAGCCGGACTGTCAACTATGGCTACACCTTC; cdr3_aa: CASSRTVNYGYTF
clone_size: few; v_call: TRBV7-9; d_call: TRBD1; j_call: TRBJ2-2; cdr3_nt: TGTGCCAGCAGTCACTCGGACAGGGCAACTGAGGGGGAGCTGTTTTTT; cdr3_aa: CASSHSDRATEGELFF
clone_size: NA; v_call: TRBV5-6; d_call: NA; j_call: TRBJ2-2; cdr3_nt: TGTGCCAGCAGCTTGATTCTGCGGGACAGATATACCGGGGAGCTGTTTTTT; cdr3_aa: CASSLILRDRYTGELFF
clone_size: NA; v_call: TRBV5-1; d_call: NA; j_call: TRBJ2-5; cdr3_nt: TGCGCCAGCGATCGCGGCCCGGGGGAGACCCAGTACTTC; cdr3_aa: CASDRGPGETQYF
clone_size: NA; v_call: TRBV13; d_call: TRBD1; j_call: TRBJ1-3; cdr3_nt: TGTGCCAGCAGCTCAGACAGGGGTCGCGGAAACACCATATATTTT; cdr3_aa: CASSSDRGRGNTIYF